A single sample is the source of the 13 T cell receptor beta chains below, sequenced in a study of T cell clonality in common variable immunodeficiency. TCRdb's table, derived via immunoSEQ multiplex PCR, lists solely in-frame clones and lacks some. The sample presents roughly 50,000 clones, none singletons. The specimen sequenced was peripheral blood mononuclear cells. The receptors originated from a person between 18 and 75 years old in good health.

This clone was recorded at least ten times. Read data end 3 residues before the CDR3 end; the end is taken from the germline J gene. The chain has TRBV30 and TRBJ1-1, with D hard to call. The CDR3 contains 12 residues. Germline-derived CDR1 and CDR2 are GTSNPN and SVGIG (reference sequence). V was trimmed by 2 bases and J by 4 bases, leaving 8 bases between them. The CDR3 DNA, read in part, is TGTGCCTGGAGTAGGGCGAGCACTGAA. It encodes CAWSRASTE. The CDR3 in its entirety is CAWSRASTEAFF.

This clone is categorized as medium-sized. The DNA ends 3 residues before the CDR3 does, and the rest of the CDR3 is filled in from the germline J gene. This chain connects TRBV20-1 to TRBJ1-1; 10 bases map to TRBD1. The CDR3 extends over 13 amino acids. Per germline, CDR1 DFQATT and CDR2 SNEGSKA (reference sequence). Incomplete CDR3 DNA: TGCAGCGCCGACAGGGGGCGGACCACTGAA. Translation gives CSADRGRTTE. The whole CDR3 sequence reads CSADRGRTTEAFF.

There are many counts of this clone. The sequence runs out 3 residues before the end of the CDR3; the remainder is reconstructed from the germline J gene. V usage is TRBV7-6 and J usage is TRBJ2-7; 7 bases map to TRBD1. Germline V CDR1 and CDR2: SGHVS, FNYEAQ. The CDR3 length is 15 residues. V lost 2 bases, J lost 5 bases, and 9 bases stayed unmatched. The sequenced CDR3 bases are TGTGCCAGCAGCTTAACCTTACAGGGGACCCACGAG. It translates to CASSLTLQGTHE. In full, the CDR3 is CASSLTLQGTHEQYF.

This clone showed up many times. Read coverage stops 3 residues before the CDR3 terminus; the germline J gene supplies the remainder. J is TRBJ1-2 and V is TRBV29-1, with 8 bases lining up with TRBD1. This CDR3 has 12 amino acids. The germline CDR1 and CDR2 sequences are SQVTM and ANQGSEA. CDR3 DNA, as far as it was read: TGCAGCGTTGAACAGGGGGCGGGGGGC. Translated: CSVEQGAGG. The complete CDR3 protein is CSVEQGAGGYTF.

This clone was counted only a few times. The observed sequence ends 3 residues before the CDR3 terminus, with the missing tail filled in from the germline J gene. V gene TRBV11-3 combines with J gene TRBJ2-1; D may be TRBD1 (5 bases). There are 15 residues in the CDR3. Per germline, CDR1 SGHNT and CDR2 YENEEA. V lost 0 bases and J 6 bases, leaving 12 bases between the germline ends. This CDR3 is CASSLEGHRGNEQFF. The CDR3 bases that were read are TGTGCCAGCAGCTTAGAGGGTCATAGGGGCAATGAG.

The table lists this clone with a few counts. The CDR3 extends 3 residues past the end of the read, so its final part is completed from the germline J gene. This chain uses TRBV7-8 with TRBJ2-3, with 10 nucleotides matching TRBD1. Germline values: CDR1 SGHVS, CDR2 FQNEAQ. This CDR3 spans 14 amino acids. The covered CDR3 bases are TGTGCCAGCAGCCGGGACAGGGGTTCATGGCCG. Its protein is CASSRDRGSWP. The whole CDR3 protein reads CASSRDRGSWPQYF.

This clone was detected ten times or more. The sequenced fragment ends 3 residues before the CDR3 boundary, so the rest is inferred from the germline J gene. The gene calls are TRBV19 and TRBJ2-5; the D gene is possibly TRBD2 (5 bases). The CDR3 is 13 amino acids. Germline assignment: CDR1 LNHDA and CDR2 SQIVND (reference sequence). Trimming left V 5 bases short and J 7 bases short, with 14 bases between. CDR3 protein: CASSSPRAATQYF. Partial CDR3 DNA: TGTGCCAGTAGTTCCCCTCGAGCGGCGACC.

Many counts were recorded for this clone. The read ends 3 residues shy of where the CDR3 ends; the end is completed using the germline J gene. The chain links TRBV10-3 to TRBJ1-5, with a possible D match to TRBD1 (5 bases). The V and J ends lost 11 bases and 2 bases respectively, with 13 bases between them. In germline, CDR1 is ENHRY, CDR2 SYGVKD. This CDR3 has 13 amino acids. CDR3 DNA (partial): TGTGCCGCCCAAGGAGGGGGCAATCAGCCC. As protein: CAAQGGGNQP. The full CDR3 sequence reads CAAQGGGNQPQHF.

On this clone itself: The read falls 3 residues short of the CDR3 end, and the missing part is taken from the germline J gene. The genes are TRBV6-1 and TRBJ1-1; D is undetermined. CDR3 length: 12 residues. V was pared by 2 bases and J by 6 bases, with 7 bases between. From germline, CDR1 is MNHNS and CDR2 SASEGT. The CDR3: CASSERAAEAFF. Partial CDR3 DNA: TGTGCCAGCAGTGAACGCGCGGCTGAA.

In this sample, this clone turned up a few times. The read halts 3 residues ahead of the CDR3 end, with the missing end drawn from the germline J gene. V is TRBV7-8 and J is TRBJ1-6, with 8 bases fitting TRBD1. The CDR3 extends over 15 amino acids. J gave up 8 bases and V 5 bases, and 8 bases lay outside the gene matches. CDR1 is SGHVS and CDR2 is FQNEAQ in the germline V gene. CDR3 protein: CASSSPGTGYSPLHF. The covered CDR3 bases are TGTGCCAGCAGCAGCCCCGGGACAGGTTATTCACCC.

This clone has a count of ten or more. The read ends 3 residues before the CDR3 terminus; that terminus is restored from the germline J gene. The chain joins TRBV30 to TRBJ2-7; 7 positions match TRBD2. The germline gives CDR1 GTSNPN, CDR2 SVGIG (reference sequence). The CDR3 is 14 residues long. The junction had 9 bases not matched to a gene; V was cut back by 1 base and J by 6 bases. The CDR3 here is CAWSDGPWTSEQYF. The sequenced part of the CDR3 DNA is TGTGCCTGGAGTGACGGACCCTGGACTAGCGAG.

This clone has only a few counts. The read gets to within 3 residues of the CDR3 end, and the germline J gene fills in the rest. This rearrangement joins TRBV7-8 to TRBJ2-1; D possibly corresponds to TRBD1 (6 bases). V lost 5 bases, J lost 3 bases, and 14 bases lay in between. Germline CDR1 reads SGHVS; CDR2 reads FQNEAQ. The CDR3 loop spans 15 amino acids. The CDR3: CASSQPGQDYNEQFF. CDR3 DNA, as far as it was read: TGTGCCAGCAGCCAGCCGGGACAAGACTACAATGAG.

CDR3 DNA, as far as it was read: TGTGCCAGCAGCTCGGGCGGGGGCACCTACAATGAG. Amino acid sequence: CASSSGGGTYNE. In full, the CDR3 is CASSSGGGTYNEQFF. The chain carries TRBV11-3 and TRBJ2-1, with D perhaps TRBD2 (7 bases). The read terminates 3 residues ahead of where the CDR3 ends, so the germline J gene completes it. Between the trimmed V and J ends, which lost 4 bases and 2 bases, there was a span of 12 bases. This CDR3 contains 15 residues. Germline V CDR1 and CDR2: SGHNT, YENEEA.